Following are 21 T cell receptor beta chains from one sample sequenced in a study of shared clonotypes between healthy human individuals. Profiled with immunoSEQ multiplex PCR; TCRdb holds only in-frame clones, not every one. The repertoire holds approximately 1.1 million clones, with more than 75% as singletons. The sequencing input was memory CD4+ T cells from PBMCs. The subset denotes: CD45RA-negative fraction. The receptors shown here come from a man aged 18 to 35 in good health. Some clones in this sample may be carry-over from other donors' samples.

This clone was observed once. Other nucleotide sequences from this sample produce the same CDR3. The rearrangement uses TRBV5-1 and TRBJ2-3, with 7 positions matching TRBD1. Germline V CDR1 and CDR2: SGHRS, YFSETQ. This CDR3 has 14 residues. The V gene end was trimmed by 4 bases and the J gene end by 1 base; junction bases not matched to a gene: 3. The CDR3: CASSRQGGTDTQYF. CDR3 bases: TGCGCCAGCAGCAGGCAGGGGGGCACAGATACGCAGTATTTT.

This clone showed up just once. The CDR3 coding sequence is TGCGCCAGCAGACCGAACCCTTTTAGGGAGCTGTTTTTT. It specifies CASRPNPFRELFF. The chain combines TRBV5-1 with TRBJ2-2, with D hard to call. The CDR3 has 13 residues. Trimming stripped 5 bases from V and 9 bases from J, with 14 bases between. CDR1 and CDR2 (germline): SGHRS, YFSETQ.

This clone was recorded once. The J gene is TRBJ2-3, the V gene TRBV19; 7 nucleotides agree with TRBD2. The CDR3 has 18 residues. Per the germline V gene, CDR1 is LNHDA and CDR2 is SQIVND (reference sequence). V trimming: 3 bases; J trimming: 0 bases; junction bases outside the gene matches: 12. The DNA for the CDR3 is TGTGCCAGTAGTATGAGCGGGATGGCCTCAGGAAGCACAGATACGCAGTATTTT. Translating gives CASSMSGMASGSTDTQYF.

The chain carries TRBV7-3 and TRBJ2-1; TRBD2 matches 15 bases. Looked up from germline, CDR1 is SGHTA and CDR2 is FQGTGA. J was trimmed by 3 bases and V by 5 bases; bases with no gene match: 8. This CDR3 is built from 18 residues. This chain's CDR3 is CASSQRGLAGGHYNEQFF. CDR3 nucleotide sequence: TGTGCCAGCAGCCAACGGGGACTAGCGGGAGGCCACTACAATGAGCAGTTCTTC.

This sequence joins TRBV6-1 and TRBJ1-1; no clear D. The germline V and J ends were trimmed by 5 bases and 5 bases, with 15 bases remaining between them. This CDR3 is 14 amino acids long. CDR1 is MNHNS and CDR2 is SASEGT in the germline V gene. The CDR3 DNA follows: TGTGCCAGCAGTCCCAAGGCGGACTGGACTGAAGCTTTCTTT. Its protein is CASSPKADWTEAFF.

This chain uses TRBV11-3 with TRBJ2-5; the match to TRBD1 covers 11 bases. The CDR3 contains 15 residues. Germline V gene data show CDR1 as SGHNT and CDR2 as YENEEA. With V trimmed by 5 bases and J by 5 bases, 7 bases remained unmatched. CDR3 amino acids: CASSARTGGDETQYF. Written as DNA, the CDR3 is TGTGCCAGCAGCGCCCGGACAGGGGGCGACGAGACCCAGTACTTC.

This chain links TRBV10-3 with TRBJ2-2; 11 nucleotides agree with TRBD2. V shed 2 bases, J shed 7 bases, and the junction held 3 bases outside the gene matches. Germline CDR1 ENHRY, CDR2 SYGVKD. The CDR3 sequence is 15 residues long. This chain's CDR3 is CAISETSGSSGELFF. CDR3 in DNA: TGTGCCATCAGTGAGACTAGCGGGAGTAGCGGGGAGCTGTTTTTT.

CDR3 protein: CASSLVPRTSGTDTQYF. CDR3 coding DNA: TGTGCCAGCAGCTTAGTCCCTAGGACTAGCGGCACAGATACGCAGTATTTT. This sequence joins TRBV11-2 and TRBJ2-3; 9 positions agree with TRBD2. The ends lost 1 base at V and 1 base at J; junction bases unmatched: 6. CDR3 length: 17 residues. CDR1 is SGHAT and CDR2 is FQNNGV in the germline V gene.

The chain combines TRBV5-1 with TRBJ2-4; D is uncertain. This CDR3 is 16 amino acids long. Trimming removed 0 bases at V and 0 bases at J, with 10 bases between. Per germline, CDR1 SGHRS and CDR2 YFSETQ. The CDR3, as DNA: TGCGCCAGCAGCTTGGACTACGTCTTAGCCAAAAACATTCAGTACTTC. It specifies CASSLDYVLAKNIQYF. Full variable domain (missing parts from reference TRBV5-1 and TRBJ2-4): KAGVTQTPRYLIKTRGQQVTLSCSPISGHRSVSWYQQTPGQGLQFLFEYFSETQRNKGNFPGRFSGRQFSNSRSEMNVSTLELGDSALYLCASSLDYVLAKNIQYFGAGTRLSVL.

The chain uses TRBV29-1 and TRBJ2-2; D call uncertain. CDR3 length: 13 residues. The germline gives CDR1 SQVTM, CDR2 ANQGSEA. V was pared by 7 bases and J by 1 base, with 10 bases between. Here the CDR3 DNA reads TGCAGCGCCCCGGTCGTGAACACCGGGGAGCTGTTTTTT. Its translation: CSAPVVNTGELFF.

The CDR3 loop reads CAWSNGLEGEQFF. The CDR3 DNA reads TGTGCCTGGAGTAACGGACTAGAGGGCGAGCAGTTCTTC. The V and J genes are TRBV30 and TRBJ2-1, with 7 bases matching TRBD2. This CDR3 is built from 13 residues. Germline CDR1 is GTSNPN and CDR2 is SVGIG (reference sequence). Germline trimming cut 2 bases from V and 10 bases from J; bases unmatched to any gene: 8.

A few counts support this clone. The chain joins TRBV4-2 to TRBJ2-1; D may be TRBD2 (5 bases). The ends were cut back, 4 bases at V and 5 bases at J, with 18 bases in the middle. The germline gives CDR1 LGHNA, CDR2 YNFKEQ. The CDR3 is 16 residues long. In DNA, the CDR3 is TGTGCCAGCAGCCTCGGGAAGGACCACTATAACAATGAGCAGTTCTTC. Translation: CASSLGKDHYNNEQFF.

The V call is TRBV11-2, the J call TRBJ1-4; no reliable D call. Germline values: CDR1 SGHAT, CDR2 FQNNGV. Trimming pared 5 bases from V and 7 bases from J, leaving 14 bases between. The CDR3 loop spans 14 amino acids. CDR3 sequence reads: CASSPSRATEKLFF. The CDR3 nucleotides read TGTGCCAGCAGCCCTAGCCGGGCGACTGAAAAACTGTTTTTT.

As concerns this clone: A much more abundant neighbour one base away suggests this may be a read error. The conserved closing phenylalanine or tryptophan is absent in this CDR3, likely reflecting a read error. The rearrangement joins TRBV6-5 to TRBJ1-1; 7 nucleotides line up with TRBD1. Germline CDR1 MNHEY, CDR2 SVGAGI. V lost 4 bases, J lost 1 base, and 6 bases stayed unmatched. This CDR3 has 15 residues. The CDR3 loop reads CASSFGGQANTEAFL. The DNA of the CDR3 is TGTGCCAGCAGTTTTGGAGGACAGGCGAACACTGAAGCTTTCCTT.

The rearrangement uses TRBV6-5 and TRBJ1-5; no definite D call. Trimming cost V 2 bases and J 0 bases, with 8 bases left between them. Germline assignment: CDR1 MNHEY and CDR2 SVGAGI. This CDR3 is 15 amino acids long. Here the CDR3 DNA reads TGTGCCAGCAGTTACAGCCCCCATAGCAATCAGCCCCAGCATTTT. It specifies CASSYSPHSNQPQHF.

This clone was picked up one time. The V call is TRBV11-2, the J call TRBJ2-5, with TRBD1 matching 7 bases. CDR1 is SGHAT, CDR2 FQNNGV, per germline. V shed 5 bases and J 3 bases; nucleotides not matched to a gene: 6. The CDR3 consists of 14 residues. The CDR3 is CASSQGQIEETQYF. CDR3 DNA: TGTGCCAGCAGCCAGGGACAGATTGAAGAGACCCAGTACTTC.

The chain carries TRBV30 and TRBJ2-1; TRBD1 matches 7 bases. The CDR3 is 12 residues long. V lost 2 bases to trimming and J lost 6 bases; unmatched junction nucleotides: 1. Germline-derived CDR1 and CDR2 are GTSNPN and SVGIG (reference sequence). The CDR3 sequence is CAWSRQGNEQFF. The CDR3 DNA is TGTGCCTGGAGTCGACAGGGCAATGAGCAGTTCTTC. Based on the CDR3 plus reference TRBV30 and TRBJ2-1, the full variable domain is SQTIHQWPATLVQPVGSPLSLECTVEGTSNPNLYWYRQAAGRGLQLLFYSVGIGQISSEVPQNLSASRPQDRQFILSSKKLLLSDSGFYLCAWSRQGNEQFFGPGTRLTVL.

The chain is built from TRBV4-1 and TRBJ2-2; TRBD1 is a possible D gene (7 bases). Trimming removed 4 bases from V and 1 base from J, with 16 bases in between. CDR1 is MGHRA and CDR2 is YSYEKL in the germline V gene. This CDR3 region has 17 residues. In DNA, the CDR3 is TGCGCCAGCAGCCCCCGGGGGACAGCTTTGAACACCGGGGAGCTGTTTTTT. Protein sequence: CASSPRGTALNTGELFF.

J is TRBJ2-1 and V is TRBV14; 9 bases are a match to TRBD1. The germline CDR1 and CDR2 sequences are SGHDN and FVKESK. The CDR3 extends over 18 amino acids. V shed 1 base and J 5 bases; nucleotides not matched to a gene: 12. DNA for the CDR3: TGTGCCAGCAGCCAAGTCCACGGGAGGACAGGGGTTAACAATGAGCAGTTCTTC. Its protein is CASSQVHGRTGVNNEQFF. The whole variable domain, remainder taken from reference TRBV14 and TRBJ2-1, is EAGVTQFPSHSVIEKGQTVTLRCDPISGHDNLYWYRRVMGKEIKFLLHFVKESKQDESGMPNNRFLAERTGGTYSTLKVQPAELEDSGVYFCASSQVHGRTGVNNEQFFGPGTRLTVL.

The chain combines TRBV4-2 with TRBJ2-1, with D uncertain. Looked up from germline, CDR1 is LGHNA and CDR2 is YNFKEQ. This CDR3 comprises 16 residues. V was clipped by 3 bases and J by 4 bases, with 16 bases between them. Here the CDR3 reads CASSQEPSLSYNEQFF. CDR3 nucleotide sequence: TGTGCCAGCAGCCAGGAACCTTCTCTGTCATACAATGAGCAGTTCTTC.

Regarding this clone: Other nucleotide sequences in the sample specify the same CDR3. The chain recombines TRBV11-3 with TRBJ2-1; no firm D call. The length of the CDR3 is 15 residues. Germline V lookup: CDR1 SGHNT, CDR2 YENEEA. Trimming took 0 bases from V and 0 from J, leaving 6 bases between them. CDR3 bases: TGTGCCAGCAGCTTAGACCCCTCCTCCTACAATGAGCAGTTCTTC. This translates into CASSLDPSSYNEQFF.